This TCR beta chain is from a study of patients and donors after allogeneic stem cell transplantation. TCRdb ran MiXCR on the RT-PCR reads and lists one entry per CDR3 protein. Among about 150,000 distinct CDR3 sequences listed, about two fifths were seen once. V lost 3 bases and J lost 7; bases outside the gene matches: 5. The germline V gene encodes CDR1 MNHNS and CDR2 SASEGT. This CDR3 contains 14 residues. The chain combines TRBV6-1 with TRBJ2-4, with TRBD2 matching over 8 bases. This clonotype originated in a human donor who was either an allogeneic HSCT recipient or a stem cell or donor lymphocyte infusion donor (not recorded which). It is not recorded whose cells these are; they may come from a transplant donor. Sequencing input: blood, either unsorted or a sorted T cell fraction (not recorded which). The CDR3 DNA is TGTGCCAGCAGTGACGGGCGGGGGGTTAACATTCAGTACTTC. As protein: CASSDGRGVNIQYF.